This T cell receptor (beta chain) was profiled in a study of Ad26.COV2.S vaccination and SARS-CoV-2 variants. Findings of the study overall: Vaccine recipients showed a spike-specific TCR breadth that was higher than in placebo recipients. Comparable non-spike TCR breadth was observed in vaccine and placebo recipients.

The table lists this clone with a few counts. Its antigen remains unknown. TCRdb's table, derived via immunoSEQ multiplex PCR, lists solely in-frame clones and lacks some. The table records hundreds of thousands of clones, 90% to 95% of them present only once. Germline CDR1 is MNHEY and CDR2 is SVGEGT. V shed 5 bases and J 6 bases; nucleotides not matched to a gene: 6. The CDR3 consists of 14 residues. The sequence was collected from a human donor who had recovered from COVID-19. The chain combines TRBV6-2 or TRBV6-3 with TRBJ1-4, with TRBD1 matching 7 bases. Sequences were derived from peripheral blood, sampled after recovery from COVID-19. The CDR3 protein is CASSTRQGDEKLFF. The DNA of the CDR3 is TGTGCCAGCAGTACCCGACAGGGTGATGAAAAACTGTTTTTT.